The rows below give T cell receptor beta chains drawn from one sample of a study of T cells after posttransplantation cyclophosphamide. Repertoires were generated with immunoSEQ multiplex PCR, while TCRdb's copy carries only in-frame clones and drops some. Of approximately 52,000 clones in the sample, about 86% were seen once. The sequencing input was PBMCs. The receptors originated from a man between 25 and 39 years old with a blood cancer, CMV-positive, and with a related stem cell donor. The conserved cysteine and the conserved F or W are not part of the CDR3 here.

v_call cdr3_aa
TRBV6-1 ASRMTGGNQPQH
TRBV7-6 ASSAGLRASGRTNTGELF
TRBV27 ASSLGLVEKTQY
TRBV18 ASSVNRVPMNTEAF
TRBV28 ASSFQGLDEKLF
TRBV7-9 ASSLLGGQPQH
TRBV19 ASSKLGAHEQY
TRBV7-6 ASSLALPNGELF
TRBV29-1 SVEDRKQGLTYGYT
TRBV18 ASSPHEEGEQF
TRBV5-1 ASRDSLQETQY
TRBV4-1 ASSQERLRGLASNEQF
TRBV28 ASSSWTGPRKEAF
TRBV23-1 ASSTRQGWSTDTQY
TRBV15 ATSRSIAASTDTQY
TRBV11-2 ASSLGTGQGHHEQY
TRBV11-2 ASSRPGQVQETQY
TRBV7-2 ASSSRVGLAFLETQY
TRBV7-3 ASSRGGPGMAEQY
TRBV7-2 ASSFRLAGEQY
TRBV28 ASRAHRPGGGELF
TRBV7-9 ASSRGQNTGELF
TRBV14 ASSPKPGQAPKSSYEQY
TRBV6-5 ASSYGRDQPQH
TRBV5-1 ASSLGISRLRNNEQF
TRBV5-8 ASSLLSGRYSNQPQH
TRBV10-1 ASTWTSGAANTGELF
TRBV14 ASSQEAGTAGF
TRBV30 AWSVRPGGAEGTEAF
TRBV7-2 ASSYALGRALNTEAF
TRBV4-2 ASSPNIAGAPERQY
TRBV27 ASRPSGPSYEQY
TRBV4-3 ASSPTSGGSYEQY
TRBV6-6 ASSYIRDEAF
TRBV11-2 ASIKKAGYNEQF
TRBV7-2 ASSSHRANLETQY